Listed below are T cell receptor beta chains from one sample, sequenced in a study of Ad26.COV2.S vaccination and SARS-CoV-2 variants. Profiling relied on immunoSEQ multiplex PCR, and the TCRdb table lists in-frame clones only, not all of them. The sample consists of roughly 400,000 clones, 90% of them appearing once. Material: peripheral blood, obtained in a trial of Ad26.COV2.S vaccine versus placebo. The receptors here all came from a person between 18 and 65 years old who received the Ad26.COV2.S COVID-19 vaccine or a placebo. CDR3s include the opening cysteine and the closing phenylalanine or tryptophan. The D gene is left open where the match is weak. Rows may omit the clone size; those that give it use once, few, many or a size class.

TRBJ2-7	-	-	TRBV19	TGTGCCAGTAGTATAGATCTTCGAATGCAGTACGAGCAGTACTTC	CASSIDLRMQYEQYF
TRBJ2-7	-	-	TRBV7-2	TGTGCCAGCAGCTTAGCAGCGCTAAGCTCCTACGAGCAGTACTTC	CASSLAALSSYEQYF
TRBJ2-4	-	TRBD1	TRBV5-1	TGCGCCAGCGCGGGGCAGGGGGCGCCGAGGCAAAACATTCAGTACTTC	CASAGQGAPRQNIQYF
TRBJ2-7	few	TRBD2	TRBV4-2	TGTGCCAGCAGTCGTGGTAGCGGGAGCGAAGAGCAGTACTTC	CASSRGSGSEEQYF
TRBJ2-7	-	-	TRBV7-6	TGTGCCAGCAGTGAAACTTCCTACGAGCAGTACTTC	CASSETSYEQYF
TRBJ2-7	-	-	TRBV7-2	TGTGCCAGCAGCCCCGGCGGAATGGGCTACGAGCAGTACTTC	CASSPGGMGYEQYF
TRBJ2-2	-	TRBD2	TRBV19	TGTGCCAGTAGTATCGTGGCGGGAGGGCGTACCGGGGAGCTGTTTTTT	CASSIVAGGRTGELFF
TRBJ1-1	-	-	TRBV5-1	TGCGCCAGCAGCACCTCGGGCGGGAACACTGAAGCTTTCTTT	CASSTSGGNTEAFF
TRBJ2-7	-	-	TRBV28	-	CASTSGHSYEQYF
TRBJ2-7	once	-	TRBV28	TGTGCCAGCAGTTTCCCCAGAAGCGAGCAGTACTTC	CASSFPRSEQYF
TRBJ1-4	once	TRBD1	TRBV14	TGTGCCAGCAGCCAACTCACAGGGGGCGGTGAAAAACTGTTTTTT	CASSQLTGGGEKLFF
TRBJ2-1	-	-	TRBV11-3	TGTGCCAGCAGCTTCCAGGGGGGCCCCGAAAGGGAGCAGTTCTTC	CASSFQGGPEREQFF
TRBJ2-1	-	-	TRBV25-1	TGTGCCAGCAGTGAATGGGGTAATGAGCAGTTCTTC	CASSEWGNEQFF
TRBJ1-4	-	TRBD1	TRBV18	TGTGCCAGCTCATTCCAGACAGGGGTCGGTGAAAAACTGTTTTTT	CASSFQTGVGEKLFF
TRBJ1-5	few	-	TRBV12-3/TRBV12-4	TGTGCCAGCAGTTTAGCCCAGGAGCAGCCCCAGCATTTT	CASSLAQEQPQHF
TRBJ2-7	once	TRBD1	TRBV2	TGTGCCAGCAGGGGGACAGAGACTGCTTACGAGCAGTACTTC	CASRGTETAYEQYF
TRBJ2-7	few	TRBD2	TRBV10-1	TGCGCCAGCACTGAAGGGACTAGCGGGAGCAAGGGGGACGAGCAGTACTTC	CASTEGTSGSKGDEQYF
TRBJ2-3	few	-	TRBV7-9	TGTGCCAGCAGCTTATCCACAGGTTTGGCAGATACGCAGTATTTT	CASSLSTGLADTQYF
TRBJ2-4	-	TRBD2	TRBV10-2	TGCGCCAGCAGTCTCGGACTAGCGGGAGTCGGCATTCAGTACTTC	CASSLGLAGVGIQYF
TRBJ1-6	-	-	TRBV5-4	TGTGCCAGCAGCTTGGCCGGGAGGGGTTCCTATAATTCACCCCTCCACTTT	CASSLAGRGSYNSPLHF
TRBJ2-1	-	TRBD2	TRBV5-4	TGTGCCAGCAGCTTCGGACTAGCGGGAGGCAATGAGCAGTTCTTC	CASSFGLAGGNEQFF
TRBJ2-1	-	TRBD2	TRBV7-8	TGTGCCAGCAGCTTAGTTCGGGCTAGCGGGAGGTCCTACAATGAGCAGTTCTTC	CASSLVRASGRSYNEQFF
TRBJ1-5	-	-	TRBV28	TGTGCCAGCAGAACTACCGGGGTGTATCAGCCCCAGCATTTT	CASRTTGVYQPQHF
TRBJ2-7	-	-	TRBV20-1	TGCAGTGCTAGCCAGAAGTCGGAGCAGTACTTC	CSASQKSEQYF
TRBJ2-3	-	TRBD1	TRBV7-7	TGTGCTAGCAGCCTTGGGGGGGACAGGGCAACAGATACGCAGTATTTT	CASSLGGDRATDTQYF
TRBJ2-2	-	-	TRBV20-1	TGCAGTGCTAGTAGGAGGAGGGACACCGGGGAGCTGTTTTTT	CSASRRRDTGELFF
TRBJ1-1	-	-	TRBV7-6	TGTGCCAGCAGCTCCTATACGAACACTGAAGCTTTCTTT	CASSSYTNTEAFF
TRBJ1-1	-	-	TRBV7-9	TGTGCCAGCAGCTTAACCGCGGGGATGAACACTGAAGCTTTCTTT	CASSLTAGMNTEAFF
TRBJ2-7	-	TRBD2	TRBV29-1	TGCAGCGTTCTTGGACTAGCGGGAGAAAAGAGCTACGAGCAGTACTTC	CSVLGLAGEKSYEQYF
TRBJ2-7	-	-	TRBV9	TGTGCCAGCAGCGTAGATCCAGGGGAGGCGGTCCTCTACGAGCAGTACTTC	CASSVDPGEAVLYEQYF
TRBJ2-7	-	-	TRBV10-3	TGTGCCATCAGTGGGGGATCGGGGTCCTACGAGCAGTACTTC	CAISGGSGSYEQYF
TRBJ2-7	-	-	TRBV18	TGTGCCAGCTCACCTGGAGCCACTTGGGGCGAGCAGTACTTC	CASSPGATWGEQYF
TRBJ2-3	-	TRBD2	TRBV20-1	TGCAGTGCTAGTCTGAGGGAGGGCCGGCCAGATACGCAGTATTTT	CSASLREGRPDTQYF
TRBJ2-1	-	-	TRBV9	TGTGCCAGCAGCGTAGATTTATCGAGCTCCTACAATGAGCAGTTCTTC	CASSVDLSSSYNEQFF
TRBJ2-7	-	-	TRBV27	TGTGCCAGCAGTCTCCGGGACTCCTCCCTGGGCTACGAGCAGTACTTC	CASSLRDSSLGYEQYF
TRBJ1-4	-	-	TRBV5-1	TGCGCCAGCAGCTCAGGGACCCCCTGGGCCCCGGAAAAACTGTTTTTT	CASSSGTPWAPEKLFF
TRBJ2-5	once	-	TRBV7-8	TGTGCCAGCAGCCAGGGGGGCAGGGAGACCCAGTACTTC	CASSQGGRETQYF
TRBJ1-1	-	-	TRBV7-9	TGTGCCAGCAGCTTTACTAACACTGAAGCTTTCTTT	CASSFTNTEAFF
TRBJ2-5	once	-	TRBV10-3	TGTGCCATCAGTGACTCGGGACGGAACCAAGAGACCCAGTACTTC	CAISDSGRNQETQYF
TRBJ2-7	-	-	TRBV4-1	TGCGCCAGCAGCCAAGAATGGGGGTTGAACGAGCAGTACTTC	CASSQEWGLNEQYF
TRBJ1-1	few	-	TRBV6-5	TGTGCCAGCAGCCAGGGGAACACTGAAGCTTTCTTT	CASSQGNTEAFF
TRBJ1-4	-	TRBD1	TRBV4-2	TGTGCCAGCAGCCAACAGGGGGCGCGGGATGAAAAACTGTTTTTT	CASSQQGARDEKLFF